What follows describes a single TCR beta chain. This CDR3 is 15 amino acids long. Trimming pared 6 bases from V and 5 bases from J, leaving 20 bases between. Per the germline V gene, CDR1 is LNHDA and CDR2 is SQIVND (reference sequence). The sample is drawn from a study of blood T cell repertoires in COVID-19. Study at large: The United States, Italy and Spain supplied acute and convalescent COVID-19 samples. PBMCs, B-cell-depleted T cells, or T cells provided the cDNA or gDNA that made up the material.

Original handling: Estimation of nucleated cell counts was performed using reference gene primer amplification. Produced via immunoSEQ multiplex PCR; TCRdb's table is partial and in-frame only. The V and J calls and clone size were taken over from that table, and D and trimming were inferred from the DNA. The sample consists of almost 90,000 clones, approximately 88% of them appearing once. The TCR was taken from a man older than 75 with acute or convalescent COVID-19. The source material was peripheral blood. The chain recombines TRBV19 with TRBJ2-7, with a tentative D call TRBD1 (6 bases). Written as DNA, the CDR3 is TGTGCCAGTAGGCGACAGGTCTACGGGGTCCACGAGCAGTACTTC. Its translation is CASRRQVYGVHEQYF.